A single sample gave rise to the 6 T cell receptor beta chains below, sequenced in a study of blood T cells in healthy people across ages. For the second PCR, which ran for about 6 to 11 cycles, a sample-barcoded 5' primer and a J-beta primer mix were used. One entry per CDR3 protein results from TCRdb running MiXCR on the 5' RACE reads. The data show approximately 1,000,000 distinct CDR3 sequences, with more than 30% seen just once and around 12% held by the top ten. Sequencing was done on a sample of blood. Receptor source: a man aged 18 to 35 in good health.

The chain combines TRBV12-3 or TRBV12-4 with TRBJ1-2, with D perhaps matching TRBD1 (6 bases). The CDR3 consists of 15 residues. The V end was cut by 3 bases, the J end by 6 bases, with 17 bases between. The CDR3 DNA reads as TGTGCCAGCAGTTTTCGGAGGGCAGGGGTGGATGGCTACACCTTC. Amino acid sequence: CASSFRRAGVDGYTF.

The count of this clonotype is one. The chain is built from TRBV12-3 or TRBV12-4 and TRBJ2-4; unclear D gene. The CDR3 is made up of 11 amino acids. V was shortened by 4 bases and J by 15 bases, with 13 bases between the two germline ends. CDR3 bases: TGTGCCAGCAGTTCCCCCCATAGTTCGTACTTC. Its protein is CASSSPHSSYF.

This clonotype appeared a few times. The chain uses TRBV6-2 or TRBV6-3 and TRBJ2-1; a weak D match, TRBD2 (5 bases). The germline V and J ends were trimmed by 5 bases and 0 bases, with 14 bases remaining between them. The CDR3 contains 16 residues. Germline V gene data show CDR1 as MNHEY and CDR2 as SVGEGT. The CDR3 coding sequence is TGTGCCAGCAGTCCCCGAGGGTTATTCTCCTACAATGAGCAGTTCTTC. Amino acid sequence: CASSPRGLFSYNEQFF.

This clonotype showed up just a few times. The rearrangement uses TRBV20-1 and TRBJ2-1; the D is unclear. This CDR3 is built from 16 residues. The V gene's germline CDR1 is DFQATT and CDR2 SNEGSKA (reference sequence). The ends were cut back, 0 bases at V and 0 bases at J, with 12 bases in the middle. The CDR3 DNA is TGCAGTGCTAGAGATCGGTTAGCCGGCTCCTACAATGAGCAGTTCTTC. Encoded protein: CSARDRLAGSYNEQFF.

The rearrangement uses TRBV20-1 and TRBJ1-2; no clear D gene. Germline V gives CDR1 DFQATT, CDR2 SNEGSKA (reference sequence). The V and J ends lost 2 bases and 11 bases respectively, with 15 bases between them. The CDR3 runs 12 residues. CDR3 DNA sequence: TGCAGTGCTAGAAAGCGGGAGGAGACTTACACCTTC. It encodes CSARKREETYTF.

This chain connects TRBV7-2 to TRBJ2-7, with D possibly being TRBD2 (5 bases). V gave up 5 bases and J gave up 10 bases, with 15 bases separating them. Germline CDR1 reads SGHTA; CDR2 reads FQGNSA. The CDR3 covers 12 residues. The DNA of the CDR3 is TGTGCCAGCAGCACCCCTTGGGAGACTCAGTACTTC. Protein product: CASSTPWETQYF.